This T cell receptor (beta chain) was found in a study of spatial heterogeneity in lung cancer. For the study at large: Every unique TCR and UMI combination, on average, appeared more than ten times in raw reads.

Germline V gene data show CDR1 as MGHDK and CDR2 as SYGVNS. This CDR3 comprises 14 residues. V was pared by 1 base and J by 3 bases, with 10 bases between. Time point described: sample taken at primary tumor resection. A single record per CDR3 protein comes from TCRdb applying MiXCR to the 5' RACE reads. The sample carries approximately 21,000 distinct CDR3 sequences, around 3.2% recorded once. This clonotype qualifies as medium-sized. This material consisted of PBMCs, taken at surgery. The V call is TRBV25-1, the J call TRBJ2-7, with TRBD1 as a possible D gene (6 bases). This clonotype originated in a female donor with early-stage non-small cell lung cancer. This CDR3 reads CASSEFTGIYEQYF. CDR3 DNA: TGTGCCAGCAGTGAATTTACAGGGATCTACGAGCAGTACTTC.